The rows below give T cell receptor beta chains drawn from one sample of a study of blood T cell repertoires in COVID-19. Profiling relied on immunoSEQ multiplex PCR, and the TCRdb table lists in-frame clones only, not all of them. The sample yields around 250,000 clones, 80% to 85% seen once. The sequenced material came from peripheral blood. The receptors shown here come from a man between 50 and 59 years old with active or convalescent COVID-19. Each CDR3 is given with its conserved first and last residue. The D gene is left open where the match is weak.

TRBJ2-7,TRBV28,TRBD1,CASKTGTVSYEQYF
TRBJ2-2,TRBV5-1,.,CASSSLTGELFF
TRBJ1-3,TRBV5-1,TRBD1,CASSGQGDGNTIYF
TRBJ2-3,TRBV27,TRBD1,CASSPDRGRFDTQYF
TRBJ1-1,TRBV10-3,.,CAISESSRGNTEAFF
TRBJ1-6,TRBV7-2,.,CASSLGGKGDSPLHF
TRBJ2-1,TRBV27,.,CASSPAGRILPANEQFF
TRBJ2-5,TRBV29-1,TRBD2,CSADEGLAQETQYF
TRBJ2-3,TRBV7-3,.,CASSPNEEWTSTDTQYF
TRBJ2-1,TRBV7-3,.,CASSLSPSSYNEQFF
TRBJ2-1,TRBV19,TRBD1,CASSMRDRSNEQFF
TRBJ2-7,TRBV5-4,.,CASTTWKGAPGEQYF
TRBJ2-7,TRBV4-3,.,CASSQDRGTSSEQYF
TRBJ1-3,TRBV9,.,CASGGASSGNTIYF
TRBJ2-5,TRBV6-5,TRBD2,CASSYRAGVETQYF